Listed below are T cell receptor beta chains from one sample, sequenced in a study of spatial heterogeneity in lung cancer. In TCRdb, the 5' RACE reads were re-called with MiXCR into one record per CDR3 protein. The table includes about 120,000 distinct CDR3 sequences, 12% detected once. The material sequenced was PBMCs, taken at follow-up. The receptors derive from a male donor with early-stage non-small cell lung cancer. Each CDR3 is given with its conserved first and last residue. A D gene is named only where the DNA matches it firmly. Some rows mark clone size as missing; the rest say once, few, many or name a class of expanded clone.

>TRBJ2-1|.|many|TRBV19
CASSLGVFSSYNEQFF
TGTGCCAGTAGTCTCGGGGTCTTTAGCTCCTACAATGAGCAGTTCTTC
>TRBJ1-3|.|many|TRBV5-6
CASETGSGNTIYF
TGTGCCAGCGAGACAGGCTCTGGAAACACCATATATTTT
>TRBJ1-1|TRBD1|.|TRBV5-1
CASMTGQGANTEAFF
TGCGCCAGCATGACCGGACAGGGGGCGAACACTGAAGCTTTCTTT
>TRBJ1-2|.|.|TRBV12-3/TRBV12-4
CASSRRGVGYGYTF
TGTGCCAGCAGCCGGCGGGGGGTTGGCTATGGCTACACCTTC
>TRBJ2-7|.|many|TRBV20-1
CSARRQYSTVQYF
TGCAGTGCTAGGCGTCAGTATTCTACGGTGCAGTACTTC
>TRBJ2-3|.|.|TRBV10-2
CASSEYVGGTDTQYF
TGCGCCAGCAGTGAGTATGTGGGAGGCACAGATACGCAGTATTTT
>TRBJ2-2|TRBD2|many|TRBV20-1
CSATEKIPGLAGGGTGELFF
TGCAGTGCTACCGAAAAAATACCGGGACTAGCGGGGGGCGGCACCGGGGAGCTGTTTTTT
>TRBJ1-1|.|few|TRBV20-1
CSVRRPPMNTEAFF
TGCAGTGTCCGGCGGCCCCCCATGAACACTGAAGCTTTCTTT
>TRBJ2-7|TRBD1|.|TRBV20-1
CSAGQGPSGQYF
TGCAGTGCTGGACAGGGGCCCTCTGGGCAGTACTTC
>TRBJ1-2|.|many|TRBV29-1
CSVGDGYGYTF
TGCAGCGTTGGGGACGGCTATGGCTACACCTTC
>TRBJ2-5|.|.|TRBV24-1
CATRGAGGPRETQYF
TGTGCCACCAGGGGGGCTGGGGGGCCCAGAGAGACCCAGTACTTC
>TRBJ2-3|.|many|TRBV7-9
CASSWTHNIDTQYF
TGTGCCAGCAGCTGGACTCATAATATAGATACGCAGTATTTT
>TRBJ1-1|.|.|TRBV12-3/TRBV12-4
CASSLLGREAFF
TGTGCCAGCAGTTTATTAGGCAGGGAAGCTTTCTTT
>TRBJ1-2|.|.|TRBV29-1
CSVPQGNNYGYTF
TGCAGCGTCCCCCAGGGAAATAACTATGGCTACACCTTC
>TRBJ2-5|.|many|TRBV20-1
CSAREGLEETQYF
TGCAGTGCTAGAGAGGGGTTGGAGGAGACCCAGTACTTC
>TRBJ1-2|.|many|TRBV14
CASSQDPRTIIGYTF
TGTGCCAGCAGCCAAGATCCCCGAACTATCATTGGCTACACCTTC
>TRBJ2-2|TRBD1|few|TRBV11-1
CARNGTGYTTGELFF
TGTGCCAGGAACGGGACAGGGTATACCACCGGGGAGCTGTTTTTT
>TRBJ2-3|.|.|TRBV29-1
CSVVRGDTQYF
TGCAGCGTTGTGAGGGGAGATACGCAGTATTTT
>TRBJ1-6|.|.|TRBV3-1
CASSQGPVNSPLHF
TGTGCCAGCAGCCAAGGGCCAGTTAATTCACCCCTCCACTTT
>TRBJ1-5|.|few|TRBV6-2/TRBV6-3
CASSYLGSYSNQPQHF
TGTGCCAGCAGTTACTTGGGGAGTTATAGCAATCAGCCCCAGCATTTT
>TRBJ1-1|.|.|TRBV3-1
CASSQGTTEAFF
TGTGCCAGCAGCCAGGGGACCACTGAAGCTTTCTTT
>TRBJ1-1|TRBD1|few|TRBV28
CASSSGQSDTEAFF
TGTGCCAGCAGTTCGGGACAGTCCGACACTGAAGCTTTCTTT
>TRBJ1-5|.|many|TRBV12-3/TRBV12-4
CASSATSNQPQHF
TGTGCCAGCTCTGCTACTAGCAATCAGCCCCAGCATTTT
>TRBJ1-5|.|few|TRBV19
CASSSAGGSSNQPQHF
TGTGCCAGTAGTTCCGCGGGGGGCTCGAGCAATCAGCCCCAGCATTTT
>TRBJ2-7|.|.|TRBV14
CASSPAGLGEQYF
TGTGCCAGCAGCCCCGCGGGCCTAGGCGAGCAGTACTTC
>TRBJ2-5|.|many|TRBV20-1
CSPWGDRQETQYF
TGCAGTCCCTGGGGCGATCGGCAAGAGACCCAGTACTTC
>TRBJ2-2|.|few|TRBV27
CASSLTSTGFLNTGELFF
TGTGCCAGCAGTTTAACCTCTACAGGATTTCTAAACACCGGGGAGCTGTTTTTT
>TRBJ1-1|.|few|TRBV4-1
CASSQAHGTLNTEAFF
TGCGCCAGCAGCCAAGCTCATGGAACCCTGAACACTGAAGCTTTCTTT
>TRBJ1-1|.|many|TRBV29-1
CSVERRVQTEAFF
TGCAGCGTTGAACGCAGGGTCCAGACTGAAGCTTTCTTT
>TRBJ2-7|TRBD1|few|TRBV6-5
CASSSGQGLIRHSGEYF
TGTGCCAGCAGTTCGGGACAGGGTCTTATACGTCACAGCGGGGAGTACTTC
>TRBJ2-7|.|.|TRBV28
CASSLLQEPSYEQYF
TGTGCCAGCAGCTTACTACAGGAACCCTCCTACGAGCAGTACTTC